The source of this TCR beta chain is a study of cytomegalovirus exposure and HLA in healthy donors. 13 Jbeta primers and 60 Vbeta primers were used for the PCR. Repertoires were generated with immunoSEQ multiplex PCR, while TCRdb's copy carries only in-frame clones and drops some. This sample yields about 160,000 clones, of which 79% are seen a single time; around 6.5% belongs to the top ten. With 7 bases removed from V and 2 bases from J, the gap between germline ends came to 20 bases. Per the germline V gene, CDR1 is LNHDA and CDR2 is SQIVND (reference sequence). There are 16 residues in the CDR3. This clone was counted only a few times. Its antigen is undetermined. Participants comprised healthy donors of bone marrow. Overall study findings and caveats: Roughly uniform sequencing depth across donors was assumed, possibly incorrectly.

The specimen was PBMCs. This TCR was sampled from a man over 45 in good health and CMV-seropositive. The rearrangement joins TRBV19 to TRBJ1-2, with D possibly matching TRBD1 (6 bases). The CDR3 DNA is TGTGCCAGTACTCCCTCGCGCGGGGGGCTAAACTATGGCTACACCTTC. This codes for CASTPSRGGLNYGYTF.